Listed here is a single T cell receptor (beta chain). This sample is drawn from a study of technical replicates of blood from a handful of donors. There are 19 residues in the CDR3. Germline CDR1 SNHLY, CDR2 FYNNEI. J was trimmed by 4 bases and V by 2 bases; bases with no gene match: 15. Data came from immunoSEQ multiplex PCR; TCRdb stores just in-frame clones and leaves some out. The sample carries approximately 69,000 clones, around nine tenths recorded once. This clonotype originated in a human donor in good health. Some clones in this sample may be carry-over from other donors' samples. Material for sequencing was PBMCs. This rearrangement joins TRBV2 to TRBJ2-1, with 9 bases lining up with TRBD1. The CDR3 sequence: CASSEWYPGQGRIYNEQFF. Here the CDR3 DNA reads TGTGCCAGCAGTGAATGGTACCCGGGACAGGGACGGATTTACAATGAGCAGTTCTTC. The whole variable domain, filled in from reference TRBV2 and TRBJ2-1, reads EPEVTQTPSHQVTQMGQEVILRCVPISNHLYFYWYRQILGQKVEFLVSFYNNEISEKSEIFDDQFSVERPDGSNFTLKIRSTKLEDSAMYFCASSEWYPGQGRIYNEQFFGPGTRLTVL.